The 6 T cell receptor beta chains given below trace back to one sample, sequenced in a study of memory CD4+ T cells and cytomegalovirus serostatus. Single viable CD3+CD4+CD8-CD45RO+ cells were sorted as the memory CD4+ T cells. Sequenced by immunoSEQ multiplex PCR; TCRdb stores in-frame clones only, minus some. Of about 48,000 clones listed, about 77% are singletons. What was sequenced was memory CD4+ T cells from blood. These receptors were collected from an adult in good health and CMV-seronegative.

The chain links TRBV5-1 to TRBJ2-3, with 8 bases that match TRBD2. The length of the CDR3 is 17 residues. Trimming cost V 4 bases and J 1 base; bases outside gene matches: 11. Germline values: CDR1 SGHRS, CDR2 YFSETQ. The CDR3 sequence is CASSPGKRGMRTDTQYF. The CDR3, as DNA: TGCGCCAGCAGCCCCGGTAAGCGGGGGATGCGCACAGATACGCAGTATTTT.

This chain connects TRBV7-9 to TRBJ1-6, with 8 bases lining up with TRBD1. This CDR3 contains 15 residues. The germline V gene has CDR1 SEHNR and CDR2 FQNEAQ (reference sequence). Trimming took 5 bases from V and 10 from J; bases not matched to a gene: 10. The CDR3 coding sequence is TGTGCCAGCAGCCTCGGACAGGGAGTAATCTCACCCCTCCACTTT. Translation: CASSLGQGVISPLHF.

The V gene is TRBV11-2, the J gene TRBJ1-3, with D unclear. This CDR3 has 14 amino acids. Germline V gene sequence: CDR1 SGHAT, CDR2 FQNNGV. V gave up 5 bases and J gave up 2 bases, with 10 bases separating them. CDR3 protein: CASSLRQAGNTIYF. The CDR3 DNA follows: TGTGCCAGCAGCCTCCGACAAGCTGGAAACACCATATATTTT.

The CDR3 nucleotides read TGTGCCAGCAGCTCCGGACACGAGAACACTGAAGCTTTCTTT. It codes for CASSSGHENTEAFF. The chain carries TRBV11-3 and TRBJ1-1, with D possibly matching TRBD1 (5 bases). The CDR3 totals 14 residues. Trimming took 4 bases from V and 1 from J, leaving 10 bases between them. The germline CDR1 and CDR2 sequences are SGHNT and YENEEA.

J is TRBJ2-7 and V is TRBV5-4; 8 nucleotides align to TRBD1. Per the germline V gene, CDR1 is SGHNT and CDR2 is YYREEE (reference sequence). With V trimmed by 3 bases and J by 5 bases, 4 bases remained unmatched. The CDR3 extends over 13 amino acids. The CDR3 region is CASSSDREHEQYF. The CDR3 bases are TGTGCCAGCAGCTCGGACAGGGAGCACGAGCAGTACTTC. Based on the CDR3 plus reference TRBV5-4 and TRBJ2-7, the full variable domain is ETGVTQSPTHLIKTRGQQVTLRCSSQSGHNTVSWYQQALGQGPQFIFQYYREEENGRGNFPPRFSGLQFPNYSSELNVNALELDDSALYLCASSSDREHEQYFGPGTRLTVT.

This chain connects TRBV5-1 to TRBJ1-4; 8 nucleotides align to TRBD1. Germline-derived CDR1 and CDR2 are SGHRS and YFSETQ. The CDR3 is 13 amino acids. Trimming at V came to 4 bases and at J to 8 bases, leaving 4 bases not matched to a gene. This chain's CDR3 is CASSRGTGEKLFF. In nucleotides, the CDR3 is TGCGCCAGCAGCCGAGGGACAGGAGAAAAACTGTTTTTT.